The T cell receptor beta chain described here comes from a study of cytomegalovirus exposure and HLA in healthy donors. The study, taken as a whole, reports: Most of the TCR beta V segments (in an earlier analysis) were productive either about 90% or about 30% of the time.

V shed 5 bases, J shed 1 base, and the junction held 2 bases outside the gene matches. The V gene's germline CDR1 is SQVTM and CDR2 ANQGSEA. The CDR3 runs to 13 residues. The primer mix had 60 Vbeta and 13 Jbeta primers. Clones were sequenced by immunoSEQ multiplex PCR, and TCRdb holds only the in-frame ones, with some missing. The data hold some 150,000 clones, with 77% observed a single time. Comment on this clone: The antigen is undetermined.

The receptor was isolated from a female donor in good health and CMV-seronegative. Sequencing was done on a sample of PBMCs. V usage is TRBV29-1 and J usage is TRBJ1-5; 7 bases are a match to TRBD1. The CDR3 loop reads CSVWDSSNQPQHF. The CDR3 DNA sequence: TGCAGCGTTTGGGACAGCAGCAATCAGCCCCAGCATTTT.